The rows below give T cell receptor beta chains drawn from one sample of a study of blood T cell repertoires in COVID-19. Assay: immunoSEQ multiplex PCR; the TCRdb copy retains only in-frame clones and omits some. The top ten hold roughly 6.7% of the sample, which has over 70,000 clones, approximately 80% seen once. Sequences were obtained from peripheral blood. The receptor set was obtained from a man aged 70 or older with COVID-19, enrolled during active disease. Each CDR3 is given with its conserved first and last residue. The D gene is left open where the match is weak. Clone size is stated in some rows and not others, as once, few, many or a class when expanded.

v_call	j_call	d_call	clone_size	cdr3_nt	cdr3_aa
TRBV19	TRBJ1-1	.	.	TGTGCCAGTATTTTTGGGGAGTCTGAAGCTTTCTTT	CASIFGESEAFF
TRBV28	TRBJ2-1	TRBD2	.	TGTGCCAGCAGACGGACTAGCGGAAACAATGAGCAGTTCTTC	CASRRTSGNNEQFF
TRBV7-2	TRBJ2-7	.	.	TGTGCCAGCAGCTTAATTGGGCGAGGGGAGCAGTACTTC	CASSLIGRGEQYF
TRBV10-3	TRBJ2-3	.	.	TGTGCCATCAGGGGTACAGGATTCCCCACAGATACGCAGTATTTT	CAIRGTGFPTDTQYF
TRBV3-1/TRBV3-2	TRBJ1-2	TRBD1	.	TGTGCCAGCAGCTTAGGGGGCCTCCGCAATATGTGGTACACCTTC	CASSLGGLRNMWYTF
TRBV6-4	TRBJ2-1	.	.	TGTGCCAGCAGTGGAACGGCGGGCTCCTACAATGAGCAGTTCTTC	CASSGTAGSYNEQFF
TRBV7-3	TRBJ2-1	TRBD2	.	TGTGCCAGCAGCTTAGTAGCGGGGGTATACAATGAGCAGTTCTTC	CASSLVAGVYNEQFF
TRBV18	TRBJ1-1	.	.	TGTGCCAGCTCACCAGTGGGGGGGGCTGAAGCTTTCTTT	CASSPVGGAEAFF
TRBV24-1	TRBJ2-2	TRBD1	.	TGTGCCACCAGTGCCACCGGGACAGGGGGAGGCGGGGAGCTGTTTTTT	CATSATGTGGGGELFF
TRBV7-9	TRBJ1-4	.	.	TGTGCCAGCAGCTTGAGGCAGGGTGACGAAAAACTGTTTTTT	CASSLRQGDEKLFF
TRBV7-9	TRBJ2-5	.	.	TGTGCCAGCAGCTTAGAGGGGAAGACCCAGTACTTC	CASSLEGKTQYF
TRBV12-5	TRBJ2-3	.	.	TGTGCTAGTGGTTTGGGCAGGGTCGGCACAGATACGCAGTATTTT	CASGLGRVGTDTQYF
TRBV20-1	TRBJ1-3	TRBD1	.	TGCAGTGCTAGTGGGGTACAGGGGGGAAACACCATATATTTT	CSASGVQGGNTIYF
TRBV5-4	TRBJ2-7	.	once	TGTGCCAGCAGCGAGGGGGGGGGCCGCTCCTACGAGCAGTACTTC	CASSEGGGRSYEQYF
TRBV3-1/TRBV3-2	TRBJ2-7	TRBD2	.	TGTGCCAGCAGCCGCGGACTAGCAGAGACCTACGAGCAGTACTTC	CASSRGLAETYEQYF
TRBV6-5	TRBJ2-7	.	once	TGTGCCAGCACCGCAGGGAAGATTCCCTACGAGCAGTACTTC	CASTAGKIPYEQYF
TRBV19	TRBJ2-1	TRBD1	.	TGTGCCAGTAGTAATTCCAAGACAGGGTGGATTGAGCAGTTCTTC	CASSNSKTGWIEQFF
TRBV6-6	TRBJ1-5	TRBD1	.	TGTGCCAGCAGGGGACAGCTTAGCAATCAGCCCCAGCATTTT	CASRGQLSNQPQHF
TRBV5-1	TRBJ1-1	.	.	TGCGCCAGCAGCTTGGGAGGAGACACTGAAGCTTTCTTT	CASSLGGDTEAFF
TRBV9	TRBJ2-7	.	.	TGTGCCAGCAGCGTTGGGTCTAGCTCGGGCTACGAGCAGTACTTC	CASSVGSSSGYEQYF
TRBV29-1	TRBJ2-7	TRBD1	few	TGCAGCGTGGAGACAGGGCGTAACCACGAGCAGTACTTC	CSVETGRNHEQYF
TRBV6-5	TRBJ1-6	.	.	TGTGCCAGCATTGCGAATAATTCACCCCTCCACTTT	CASIANNSPLHF
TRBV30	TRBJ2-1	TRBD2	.	TGTGCCCTTTCAACTAGCGGGAGTATCTACAATGAGCAGTTCTTC	CALSTSGSIYNEQFF
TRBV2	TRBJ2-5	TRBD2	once	TGTGCCAGCAGTGAGACTAGCGGATCCCAAGAGACCCAGTACTTC	CASSETSGSQETQYF
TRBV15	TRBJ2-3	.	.	TGTGCCACCAGCAGACAGGGTGCAGATACGCAGTATTTT	CATSRQGADTQYF
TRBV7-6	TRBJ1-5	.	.	TGTGCCAGCAGTGGGAGGGAAAATCAGCCCCAGCATTTT	CASSGRENQPQHF
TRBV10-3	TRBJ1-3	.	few	TGTGCCATCAGTGGGGGGGACCGCTCTGGAAACACCATATATTTT	CAISGGDRSGNTIYF
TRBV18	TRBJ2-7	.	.	TGTGCCAGCTCACGAGAAACAGGGATTCCCTCCTACGAGCAGTACTTC	CASSRETGIPSYEQYF
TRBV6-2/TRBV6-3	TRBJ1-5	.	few	TGTGCCAGCAGTTACCAAATAAGCCCCCAGCATTTT	CASSYQISPQHF
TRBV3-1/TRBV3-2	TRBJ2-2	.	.	TGTGCCAGCAGCCGGTTCGGAGGGGGGGGCACCGGGGAGCTGTTTTTT	CASSRFGGGGTGELFF
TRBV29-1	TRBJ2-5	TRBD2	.	TGCAGCGTTGAGGGACTAGCGGGGCAAGAGACCCAGTACTTC	CSVEGLAGQETQYF
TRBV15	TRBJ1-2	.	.	TGTGCCACCAGCAGAGATTATGAAGTAGCCGCAAGTGGCTACACCTTC	CATSRDYEVAASGYTF
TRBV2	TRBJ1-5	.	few	TGTGCCAGCGAGGGAGGCAATCAGCCCCAGCATTTT	CASEGGNQPQHF